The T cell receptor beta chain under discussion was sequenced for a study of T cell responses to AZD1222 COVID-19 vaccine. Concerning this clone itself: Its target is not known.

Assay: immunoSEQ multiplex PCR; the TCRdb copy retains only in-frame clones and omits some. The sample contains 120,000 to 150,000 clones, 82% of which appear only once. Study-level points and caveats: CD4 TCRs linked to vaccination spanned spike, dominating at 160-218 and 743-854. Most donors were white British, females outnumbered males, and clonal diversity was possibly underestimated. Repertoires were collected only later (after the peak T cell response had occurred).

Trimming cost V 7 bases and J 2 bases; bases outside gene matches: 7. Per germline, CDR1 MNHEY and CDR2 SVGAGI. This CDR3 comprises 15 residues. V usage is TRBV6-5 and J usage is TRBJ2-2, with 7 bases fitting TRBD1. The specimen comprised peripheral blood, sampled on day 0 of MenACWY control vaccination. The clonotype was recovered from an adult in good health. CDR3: CASKPTGVNTGELFF. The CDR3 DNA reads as TGTGCCAGCAAACCCACAGGGGTCAACACCGGGGAGCTGTTTTTT.